This T cell receptor (beta chain) was identified during a study of T cell clonality in common variable immunodeficiency. General study findings and limits: Fewer deletions and N-nucleotide insertions were reportedly seen in common variable immunodeficiency TCR beta sequences. CVID subjects showed higher TCRbeta clonality than healthy controls.

Libraries were prepared by immunoSEQ multiplex PCR; TCRdb keeps only in-frame clonotypes and omits some of them. This repertoire holds 25,000 to 35,000 clones, and none appear only once. This clone was counted at least ten times. What it binds is not known. The CDR3 extends 3 residues past the end of the read, so its final part is completed from the germline J gene. The CDR3 loop spans 14 amino acids. Trimming at V came to 0 bases and at J to 1 base, leaving 0 bases not matched to a gene. The germline V gene encodes CDR1 KGHSH and CDR2 LQKENI. The V gene is TRBV18, the J gene TRBJ2-7, with 7 bases fitting TRBD1. The specimen was peripheral blood mononuclear cells. This TCR came from a human donor with common variable immunodeficiency. Here the CDR3 reads CASSPPGQSYEQYF. CDR3 DNA (partial): TGTGCCAGCTCACCACCGGGACAGTCCTACGAG.